These 22 T cell receptor beta chains originate from one sample sequenced in a study of blood T cell repertoires in COVID-19. Sequencing was performed with immunoSEQ multiplex PCR; in TCRdb, only in-frame clones are kept and a portion is missing. The sample carries a few hundred thousand clones, 88% recorded once. The sequencing sample was made of PBMCs or T cells enriched from blood (not recorded which). These TCRs come from a woman aged 40 to 50 with acute COVID-19.

The chain's CDR3 is CASSMQKNQPQHF. The CDR3 nucleotides are TGTGCCAGTAGTATGCAGAAAAATCAGCCCCAGCATTTT. The V call is TRBV19, the J call TRBJ1-5; D gene unclear. The germline V gene encodes CDR1 LNHDA and CDR2 SQIVND (reference sequence). The ends were cut back, 3 bases at V and 4 bases at J, with 7 bases in the middle. The CDR3 is 13 residues long.

The chain joins TRBV5-1 to TRBJ1-1; tentative D call: TRBD1 (6 bases). Trimming removed 2 bases at V and 3 bases at J, with 11 bases between. The CDR3 is 14 residues long. Germline CDR1 and CDR2: SGHRS and YFSETQ. The CDR3 is CASSLQGLDTEAFF. CDR3 coding DNA: TGCGCCAGCAGCTTACAGGGTCTGGACACTGAAGCTTTCTTT.

This CDR3 is CASSLNYNSPLHF. CDR3 nucleotide sequence: TGTGCCAGCAGCCTCAACTATAATTCACCCCTCCACTTT. This chain uses TRBV14 with TRBJ1-6, with D uncertain. CDR3 size: 13 residues. The V gene's germline CDR1 is SGHDN and CDR2 FVKESK. With 4 bases removed from V and 3 bases from J, the gap between germline ends came to 4 bases.

The CDR3 is CASSLQGQNQPQHF. CDR3 DNA: TGCGCCAGCAGCTTGCAGGGGCAGAATCAGCCCCAGCATTTT. The chain couples TRBV5-1 to TRBJ1-5; the D gene is possibly TRBD1 (6 bases). The germline V gene has CDR1 SGHRS and CDR2 YFSETQ. The ends were cut back, 1 base at V and 4 bases at J, with 9 bases in the middle. CDR3 length: 14 residues.

The chain combines TRBV2 with TRBJ2-6; 10 positions agree with TRBD1. Germline lookup yields CDR1 SNHLY and CDR2 FYNNEI. V lost 8 bases to trimming and J lost 0 bases; unmatched junction nucleotides: 10. This CDR3 spans 18 amino acids. CDR3 nucleotides: TGTGCCAGCTCGAGCCGGGACAGGGGTTCCTCTGGGGCCAACGTCCTGACTTTC. It codes for CASSSRDRGSSGANVLTF. Drawing the rest from reference TRBV2 and TRBJ2-6, the complete variable domain is EPEVTQTPSHQVTQMGQEVILRCVPISNHLYFYWYRQILGQKVEFLVSFYNNEISEKSEIFDDQFSVERPDGSNFTLKIRSTKLEDSAMYFCASSSRDRGSSGANVLTFGAGSRLTVL.

This chain joins TRBV5-8 and TRBJ1-2, with D possibly TRBD1 on 5 matching bases. The V end was cut by 2 bases, the J end by 9 bases, with 14 bases between. Germline loops: CDR1 SGHTS, CDR2 YDEGEE. There are 13 residues in the CDR3. The CDR3 DNA follows: TGTGCCAGCAGCTTTCACCGGGGGGGTAGCTACACCTTC. It translates to CASSFHRGGSYTF.

For the CDR3, the DNA is TGTGCCAGCAGTGGGGGACTAGTTTACGAGCAGTACTTC. Protein sequence: CASSGGLVYEQYF. The V call is TRBV2, the J call TRBJ2-7, with 8 nucleotides matching TRBD2. Trimming cost V 4 bases and J 4 bases; bases outside gene matches: 3. Germline V gene data show CDR1 as SNHLY and CDR2 as FYNNEI. CDR3 length: 13 residues.

A few counts support this clone. The genes are TRBV24-1 and TRBJ1-1, with a weak D call TRBD1 (5 bases). Germline-derived CDR1 and CDR2 are KGHDR and SFDVKD. V was shortened by 9 bases and J by 1 base, with 17 bases between the two germline ends. This CDR3 region has 15 residues. The CDR3: CATQDGGPPNTEAFF. The DNA of the CDR3 is TGTGCCACCCAAGACGGGGGTCCGCCGAACACTGAAGCTTTCTTT.

The chain uses TRBV3-1 (or the pseudogene TRBV3-2) and TRBJ1-6; D remains ambiguous. Germline CDR1 and CDR2: LGHDT and YNNKEL (reference sequence). V was cut by 3 bases and J by 4 bases, with 10 bases left in between. This CDR3 is 15 amino acids long. CDR3 coding DNA: TGTGCCAGCAGCCATCTCGGTTATTATAATTCACCCCTCCACTTT. This encodes CASSHLGYYNSPLHF.

The V call is TRBV4-3, the J call TRBJ1-2; the D gene is possibly TRBD1 (6 bases). The CDR3 sequence is 16 residues long. Trimming removed 0 bases from V and 3 bases from J, with 14 bases in between. Germline-derived CDR1 and CDR2 are LGHNA and YSLEER. CDR3 in amino acids: CASSQDRVAGDYGYTF. CDR3 sequence (DNA): TGCGCCAGCAGCCAAGATCGAGTGGCAGGGGACTATGGCTACACCTTC.

The chain uses TRBV7-9 and TRBJ2-5, with D tentatively TRBD2 (5 bases). This CDR3 is built from 14 residues. From germline, CDR1 is SEHNR and CDR2 FQNEAQ (reference sequence). Trimming left V 5 bases short and J 5 bases short, with 15 bases between. The CDR3 region is CASSPPAARETQYF. The CDR3 DNA sequence: TGTGCCAGCAGCCCCCCAGCGGCTAGGGAGACCCAGTACTTC.

The rearrangement joins TRBV30 to TRBJ1-5; 8 bases line up with TRBD1. The length of the CDR3 is 15 residues. Germline V lookup: CDR1 GTSNPN, CDR2 SVGIG (reference sequence). The V gene end was trimmed by 3 bases and the J gene end by 3 bases; junction bases not matched to a gene: 7. CDR3 amino acids: CAWRRTGSLNQPQHF. The CDR3 DNA reads as TGTGCCTGGAGAAGGACAGGGTCCCTCAATCAGCCCCAGCATTTT.

The CDR3 region has the DNA TGTGCCAGCAGTTCGGGACAGGCAATCCCTAGTCGCAATCAGCCCCAGCATTTT. This encodes CASSSGQAIPSRNQPQHF. The V and J genes are TRBV27 and TRBJ1-5, with TRBD1 matching over 8 bases. The CDR3 runs 18 residues. Germline V gene lookup returns CDR1 MNHEY and CDR2 SMNVEV (reference sequence). Trimming cost V 4 bases and J 2 bases; bases outside gene matches: 13.

A note on this clone: Distinct nucleotide sequences in the sample also encode this CDR3. The chain employs TRBV19 and TRBJ1-2, with 9 positions matching TRBD1. The germline gives CDR1 LNHDA, CDR2 SQIVND (reference sequence). After removal of 6 bases from V and 0 bases from J, the junction contained 5 bases not matched to a gene. The CDR3 has 15 amino acids. The CDR3 sequence is CASSRGQGTNYGYTF. The CDR3 bases are TGTGCCAGTAGCCGGGGACAGGGCACTAACTATGGCTACACCTTC.

The chain recombines TRBV10-3 with TRBJ1-2, with 7 bases matching TRBD1. V lost 3 bases to trimming and J lost 6 bases; unmatched junction nucleotides: 10. The CDR3 contains 15 residues. Germline CDR1 reads ENHRY; CDR2 reads SYGVKD. CDR3 in DNA: TGTGCCATCAGTGACTTATGGAGAGGGGGCCATGGCTACACCTTC. Translated: CAISDLWRGGHGYTF.

CDR3 coding DNA: TGCAGCGCCGTAGGGGGCCCCGATCAGAGCACCGGGGAGCTGTTTTTT. Its protein is CSAVGGPDQSTGELFF. The J gene is TRBJ2-2, the V gene TRBV29-1, with TRBD1 identical over 7 bases. This CDR3 spans 16 amino acids. Germline loops: CDR1 SQVTM, CDR2 ANQGSEA. The J segment lost 4 bases and the V segment lost 7 bases, leaving 15 bases of the junction unmatched.

The chain employs TRBV6-5 and TRBJ2-5; D is perhaps TRBD1 (7 bases). Germline assignment: CDR1 MNHEY and CDR2 SVGAGI. The V end was cut by 8 bases, the J end by 1 base, with 14 bases between. The CDR3 extends over 14 amino acids. The CDR3 reads CASQGGGVQETQYF. The CDR3 bases are TGTGCCAGCCAGGGGGGCGGGGTCCAAGAGACCCAGTACTTC.

The V and J genes are TRBV5-6 and TRBJ1-2; D gene unclear. This CDR3 comprises 15 residues. Trimming pared 1 base from V and 2 bases from J, leaving 12 bases between. The germline V gene encodes CDR1 SGHDT and CDR2 YYEEEE. The CDR3 DNA follows: TGTGCCAGCAGCTTGTACAGCTATCGCAACTATGGCTACACCTTC. This translates into CASSLYSYRNYGYTF.

Here the CDR3 reads CASSVGQNSNQPQHF. Here the CDR3 DNA reads TGTGCCAGTAGTGTGGGACAGAATAGCAATCAGCCCCAGCATTTT. The V call is TRBV19, the J call TRBJ1-5; TRBD1 matches 7 bases. This CDR3 contains 15 residues. V dropped 5 bases and J dropped 0; count of bases not matched to a gene: 4. Germline V gene lookup returns CDR1 LNHDA and CDR2 SQIVND (reference sequence).

This chain connects TRBV7-2 to TRBJ1-2; 7 bases align to TRBD1. Germline lookup yields CDR1 SGHTA and CDR2 FQGNSA. V lost 5 bases to trimming and J lost 4 bases; unmatched junction nucleotides: 7. This CDR3 has 14 amino acids. The CDR3 DNA follows: TGTGCCAGCAGCAGTACTACAGGGGTCTATGGCTACACCTTC. This translates into CASSSTTGVYGYTF.

The chain joins TRBV4-3 to TRBJ2-1; D is perhaps TRBD2 (6 bases). This CDR3 comprises 16 residues. Deletions cut 5 bases from V and 4 bases from J, with 18 bases between. Germline V lookup: CDR1 LGHNA, CDR2 YSLEER. CDR3 sequence: CASSGSEEGLYNEQFF. CDR3 DNA: TGCGCCAGCAGCGGCTCGGAGGAGGGGCTTTACAATGAGCAGTTCTTC.

CDR3 in amino acids: CAIWQVGTGELFF. Here the CDR3 DNA reads TGTGCCATCTGGCAGGTGGGCACCGGGGAGCTGTTTTTT. This chain links TRBV10-3 with TRBJ2-2, with no clear D. CDR3 length: 13 amino acids. CDR1 and CDR2 from the germline V gene are ENHRY and SYGVKD. The V and J ends lost 8 bases and 4 bases respectively, with 11 bases between them.